Here is one TCR beta chain with its context. The source of the sample is a study of blood T cell repertoires in COVID-19. Overall study: Both acute and convalescent COVID-19 samples were obtained from the United States, Italy and Spain.

V lost 4 bases and J lost 7, with 9 bases in between. CDR1 SGHDT and CDR2 YYEEEE come from the germline V gene. The CDR3 spans 12 residues. As handled by the study authors: Nucleated cell counts were estimated from reference gene primer amplification. The repertoire was sequenced with immunoSEQ multiplex PCR; TCRdb's copy has only in-frame clones and lacks some. V and J calls and clone size are copied from that table; D and trimming were computed from the DNA. The table has hundreds of thousands of clones, about 90% seen once. V and J are TRBV5-6 and TRBJ1-5; tentative D call: TRBD1 (5 bases). Source material: peripheral blood. The TCR originated in a woman younger than 30 with acute or convalescent COVID-19. This CDR3 reads CASSVRGQPQHF. The CDR3 DNA reads as TGTGCCAGCAGCGTCCGGGGGCAGCCCCAGCATTTT.